This is a list of T cell receptor beta chains from one sample in a study of blood T cell repertoires in COVID-19. The protocol was immunoSEQ multiplex PCR, while the TCRdb copy is restricted to in-frame clones and leaves out a portion. The data hold hundreds of thousands of clones, with about four fifths observed a single time. The source material was peripheral blood. These receptors all come from a woman aged 80 or over with acute or convalescent COVID-19. The CDR3 runs from the conserved cysteine through the conserved F or W. A D gene is named only where the DNA matches it firmly. Clone size appears in some rows only: once, few, many, or a class for an expanded clone.

CDR3 protein,CDR3 DNA,D gene,V gene,J gene,clone size
CASARRGGLNEQYF,TGTGCCAGCGCCAGGCGGGGGGGCCTGAACGAGCAGTACTTC,TRBD2,TRBV7-2,TRBJ2-7,.
CASSYSSGGTDTQYF,TGTGCCAGCAGTTACTCGAGCGGGGGGACAGATACGCAGTATTTT,TRBD2,TRBV6-6,TRBJ2-3,.
CASSRQQGAVYNEQFF,TGTGCCAGCAGTCGCCAACAGGGGGCTGTCTACAATGAGCAGTTCTTC,TRBD1,TRBV6-6,TRBJ2-1,.
CASSLSPGQGVSPLHF,TGTGCCAGCAGCTTATCACCGGGACAGGGGGTTTCACCCCTCCACTTT,TRBD1,TRBV7-2,TRBJ1-6,.
CASSRGSSYEQYF,TGTGCCAGCAGCCGGGGGAGCTCCTACGAGCAGTACTTC,.,TRBV11-3,TRBJ2-7,few
CASSPLTGTTGELFF,TGTGCCAGCAGCCCACTAACAGGGACCACCGGGGAGCTGTTTTTT,.,TRBV7-3,TRBJ2-2,once
CSVAWAQETQYF,TGCAGCGTTGCGTGGGCTCAAGAGACCCAGTACTTC,.,TRBV29-1,TRBJ2-5,few
CASSIRDQRGAAPLRADTQYF,TGTGCCAGCAGCATCCGAGATCAGCGGGGGGCAGCCCCATTGAGGGCAGATACGCAGTATTTT,TRBD2,TRBV9,TRBJ2-3,.
CAWSGTTYGNQPQHF,TGTGCCTGGAGTGGAACGACGTACGGGAATCAGCCCCAGCATTTT,.,TRBV30,TRBJ1-5,.
CASSQDQGTGYAGNTIYF,TGCGCCAGCAGCCAAGATCAGGGGACAGGGTATGCTGGAAACACCATATATTTT,TRBD1,TRBV4-1,TRBJ1-3,.
CASRGQSSYNSPLHF,TGTGCCAGTCGCGGACAGAGCTCCTATAATTCACCCCTCCACTTT,.,TRBV19,TRBJ1-6,.
CASSQEAGVKQPQHF,TGCGCCAGCAGCCAAGAGGCAGGGGTGAAACAGCCCCAGCATTTT,.,TRBV4-1,TRBJ1-5,.
CASRTGSGTEAFF,TGTGCCAGCAGAACAGGGTCGGGCACTGAAGCTTTCTTT,.,TRBV6-1,TRBJ1-1,.
CAASTAGGDEQYF,TGTGCCGCCTCGACAGCCGGCGGCGACGAGCAGTACTTC,.,TRBV6-5,TRBJ2-7,.
CASSSTGGSSYEQYF,TGTGCCAGCAGTTCGACAGGGGGGAGCTCCTACGAGCAGTACTTC,TRBD1,TRBV28,TRBJ2-7,few
CSVEGSMNTEAFF,TGCAGCGTTGAGGGGAGTATGAACACTGAAGCTTTCTTT,.,TRBV29-1,TRBJ1-1,.
CASLSARGTEAFF,TGTGCCAGCTTATCAGCCAGGGGGACTGAAGCTTTCTTT,TRBD1,TRBV28,TRBJ1-1,few
CASSLGGRGRNEQFF,TGTGCCAGCAGCTTGGGAGGGAGGGGGAGGAATGAGCAGTTCTTC,.,TRBV5-4,TRBJ2-1,few
CASSFDRDEETQYF,TGTGCCAGCAGCTTCGACAGGGATGAGGAGACCCAGTACTTC,TRBD1,TRBV5-6,TRBJ2-5,.
CASGLNSITEAFF,TGTGCTAGTGGTTTGAACTCCATCACTGAAGCTTTCTTT,.,TRBV12-5,TRBJ1-1,few
CSAWQPGGYTF,TGCAGTGCTTGGCAGCCGGGGGGCTACACCTTC,.,TRBV20-1,TRBJ1-2,.
CATSIPGSNYGYTF,TGTGCCACATCAATTCCGGGATCTAACTATGGCTACACCTTC,.,TRBV6-5,TRBJ1-2,.
CASSLRGAGDTQYF,TGTGCCAGCAGCTTACGGGGGGCGGGAGATACGCAGTATTTT,.,TRBV7-2,TRBJ2-3,.
CASSRKGGQGATTYEQYF,TGTGCCAGCAGTCGAAAGGGGGGACAGGGGGCTACTACCTACGAGCAGTACTTC,TRBD1,TRBV6-6,TRBJ2-7,once
CASSRGDSNQPQHF,TGTGCCAGCTCACGGGGGGATAGCAATCAGCCCCAGCATTTT,.,TRBV18,TRBJ1-5,.
CASSLTSGGVTGELFF,TGTGCCAGCAGCTTAACGAGCGGGGGGGTCACCGGGGAGCTGTTTTTT,TRBD2,TRBV7-9,TRBJ2-2,.
CASSLAQGGRDEQFF,TGCGCCAGCAGCTTGGCCCAGGGAGGCAGAGATGAGCAGTTCTTC,.,TRBV5-1,TRBJ2-1,.
CASSQGAGLGNTIYF,TGTGCCAGCAGCCAAGGTGCGGGCTTGGGAAACACCATATATTTT,.,TRBV3-1/TRBV3-2,TRBJ1-3,.
CASSSPLTGELETQYF,TGTGCCAGCAGCTCCCCCTTGACAGGGGAGTTGGAGACCCAGTACTTC,TRBD1,TRBV7-9,TRBJ2-5,.
CASSFKGAANEKLFF,TGTGCCAGCAGCTTTAAGGGGGCGGCTAATGAAAAACTGTTTTTT,TRBD1,TRBV7-8,TRBJ1-4,.
CASSWDMGQPQHF,TGCGCCAGCAGCTGGGACATGGGTCAGCCCCAGCATTTT,.,TRBV5-1,TRBJ1-5,.
CASRRRSIGQGNVAFF,TGTGCCAGCAGGAGGCGTTCGATAGGACAGGGGAATGTAGCTTTCTTT,TRBD1,TRBV5-8,TRBJ1-1,.
CASSTVGNQPQHF,TGTGCCAGTAGTACGGTGGGCAATCAGCCCCAGCATTTT,.,TRBV19,TRBJ1-5,.
CASSLDSSPANYGYTF,TGTGCCAGTAGTTTGGACAGTTCCCCAGCTAACTATGGCTACACCTTC,.,TRBV19,TRBJ1-2,.
CASSESPGNGDTQYF,TGCGCCAGCAGTGAGTCCCCGGGGAATGGGGATACGCAGTATTTT,.,TRBV10-2,TRBJ2-3,.
CASSQAVGGGFTDTQYF,TGTGCCAGCAGCCAAGCGGTCGGCGGAGGTTTCACAGATACGCAGTATTTT,.,TRBV3-1/TRBV3-2,TRBJ2-3,.
CAISEIQGVHGELFF,TGTGCCATCAGTGAGATACAGGGGGTTCACGGGGAGCTGTTTTTT,TRBD1,TRBV10-3,TRBJ2-2,.
CASSPQGVGTEAFF,TGTGCCAGCTCACCACAGGGGGTCGGTACTGAAGCTTTCTTT,.,TRBV18,TRBJ1-1,.
CASSPSPVVAGVTDTQYF,TGTGCCAGCAGCCCCTCCCCTGTGGTAGCGGGGGTCACAGATACGCAGTATTTT,TRBD2,TRBV3-1/TRBV3-2,TRBJ2-3,.
CASRRGPLEVHTEAFF,TGTGCCAGCAGAAGAGGGCCCCTTGAAGTGCACACTGAAGCTTTCTTT,.,TRBV5-4,TRBJ1-1,.
CASSLGGRGRGLGGYTF,TGTGCCAGCAGCTTAGGTGGCAGGGGGCGAGGCCTGGGTGGCTACACCTTC,TRBD1,TRBV7-9,TRBJ1-2,.
CAIHGQAPYNEQFF,TGTGCCATCCACGGACAGGCCCCCTACAATGAGCAGTTCTTC,TRBD1,TRBV6-5,TRBJ2-1,.
CASSVVAGVSYNEQFF,TGTGCCAGCAGCGTAGTCGCGGGGGTATCCTACAATGAGCAGTTCTTC,TRBD2,TRBV9,TRBJ2-1,.
CASSTDKAEGYTF,TGTGCCAGCAGCACGGACAAAGCTGAGGGCTACACCTTC,.,TRBV7-9,TRBJ1-2,.
CASMLQVTGELFF,TGTGCCAGCATGCTTCAGGTCACCGGGGAGCTGTTTTTT,.,TRBV2,TRBJ2-2,.
CASSRSLGLRGGSYNEQFF,TGTGCCAGCAGCCGGAGCCTCGGCCTTCGGGGGGGTTCCTACAATGAGCAGTTCTTC,TRBD2,TRBV5-4,TRBJ2-1,.
CVSSLPGGRTEAFF,TGTGTCAGCAGCCTACCGGGGGGACGGACTGAAGCTTTCTTT,.,TRBV11-2,TRBJ1-1,.
CASSVGDRVFGTEAFF,TGTGCCAGCAGCGTAGGGGACAGGGTGTTCGGCACTGAAGCTTTCTTT,TRBD1,TRBV9,TRBJ1-1,.
CASTLRGGSPLHF,TGTGCCAGCACTTTGCGGGGGGGATCACCCCTCCACTTT,.,TRBV3-1/TRBV3-2,TRBJ1-6,.